The TCR beta chain described here comes from a study of blood T cell repertoires in COVID-19. The wider study: Spain, Italy and the United States supplied samples that represented acute and convalescent COVID-19. Sources were T cells, B-cell-depleted T cells, or PBMCs; the material itself was cDNA or gDNA.

V lost 3 bases to trimming and J lost 4 bases, with 12 bases between them. CDR3 size: 14 residues. CDR1 and CDR2 from the germline V gene are SGHAT and FQNNGV. The study drew participants aged roughly 18 to 95 years from some 23 US areas. Participants' own reports of clinical history determined their cohort assignment. Some clones are missing from TCRdb's copy, which holds only in-frame ones; the method was immunoSEQ multiplex PCR. The data show 390,000 or so clones, over 75% seen once. Source material: PBMCs or T cells enriched from blood (not recorded which). The source of this sequence is a man aged 18 to 35 who had recovered from COVID-19. This rearrangement joins TRBV11-2 to TRBJ1-1, with TRBD1 as a possible D gene (5 bases). This chain's CDR3 is CASSFGSRGTEAFF. The DNA of the CDR3 is TGTGCCAGCAGCTTCGGATCAAGGGGCACTGAAGCTTTCTTT.